Below are 14 T cell receptor beta chains sequenced from a single sample in a study of blood T cell repertoires in COVID-19 (dated by TCRdb to about 2020). Libraries were built with the immunoSEQ multiplex PCR assay. TCRdb limited this immuneACCESS table to in-frame rearrangements with V and J called. A share of clones is missing; checked studies link under half to unresolved V genes, and the rest is unexplained. The sample data list approximately 160,000 clones, and about 90% of these were observed just once. Around 7% of the sample comes from the top ten. What was sequenced was PBMCs or T cells enriched from blood (not recorded which). These receptors originate from a woman in her 50s who had recovered from COVID-19.

The rearrangement links TRBV6-5 to TRBJ2-5, with TRBD1 matching 8 bases. This CDR3 has 14 amino acids. Germline CDR1 and CDR2: MNHEY and SVGAGI. The V gene end was trimmed by 8 bases and the J gene end by 5 bases; junction bases not matched to a gene: 10. CDR3 in amino acids: CASLGQGVRETQYF. The CDR3, as DNA: TGTGCCAGCCTTGGACAGGGTGTAAGGGAGACCCAGTACTTC.

The J gene is TRBJ2-4, the V gene TRBV5-1; D might be TRBD2 (7 bases). Trimming took off 0 bases at V and 6 bases at J, with 13 bases between the two ends. The CDR3 length is 15 residues. CDR1 is SGHRS and CDR2 is YFSETQ in the germline V gene. The CDR3 DNA follows: TGCGCCAGCAGCTTGGAATCAGGGGAGGGAAACATTCAGTACTTC. It specifies CASSLESGEGNIQYF.

The chain uses TRBV6-5 and TRBJ1-3; TRBD1 aligns across 9 bases. Trimming at V came to 6 bases and at J to 9 bases, leaving 6 bases not matched to a gene. Looked up from germline, CDR1 is MNHEY and CDR2 is SVGAGI. The CDR3 runs 13 residues. The CDR3 spells CASRRQGGSTIYF. Written as DNA, the CDR3 is TGTGCCAGCAGACGACAGGGGGGCAGCACCATATATTTT.

This clone was counted only a few times. The rearrangement links TRBV18 to TRBJ2-7; TRBD2 matches 8 bases. CDR1 and CDR2 from the germline V gene are KGHSH and LQKENI. Germline trimming cut 8 bases from V and 0 bases from J; bases unmatched to any gene: 6. The CDR3 covers 14 residues. The DNA of the CDR3 is TGTGCCAGCAAATCAAGCGGGGGCTCCTACGAGCAGTACTTC. This translates into CASKSSGGSYEQYF.

The genes are TRBV7-2 and TRBJ1-4, with 8 bases lining up with TRBD1. Looked up from germline, CDR1 is SGHTA and CDR2 is FQGNSA. This CDR3 has 16 residues. The junction had 5 bases not matched to a gene; V was cut back by 5 bases and J by 0 bases. DNA of the CDR3: TGTGCCAGCAGCGGGACAGGCACCACAACTAATGAAAAACTGTTTTTT. Protein product: CASSGTGTTTNEKLFF.

The rearrangement uses TRBV27 and TRBJ2-7; D is perhaps TRBD2 (6 bases). V shed 6 bases and J shed 1 base, with 19 bases lying between them. From germline, CDR1 is MNHEY and CDR2 SMNVEV (reference sequence). The CDR3 is 16 amino acids. In DNA form, the CDR3 reads TGTGCCAGCAGGTACCAGACAGCCCGGGGGTCCTACGAGCAGTACTTC. It translates to CASRYQTARGSYEQYF.

DNA for the CDR3: TGTGCCAGCAGTTACTCGACAGGGGCGAACCTTTTTAGCAATCAGCCCCAGCATTTT. This translates into CASSYSTGANLFSNQPQHF. This chain connects TRBV28 to TRBJ1-5, with 8 bases that match TRBD1. V lost 4 bases, J lost 0 bases, and 14 bases stayed unmatched. The CDR3 spans 19 residues. Germline V CDR1 and CDR2: MDHEN, SYDVKM.

In this sample, this clone turned up once. This sequence joins TRBV25-1 and TRBJ1-4; D is unclear. The CDR3 has 15 amino acids. Germline CDR1 reads MGHDK; CDR2 reads SYGVNS. With 5 bases removed from V and 0 bases from J, the gap between germline ends came to 10 bases. As DNA, the CDR3 is TGTGCCAGCAGTCCCAACACCGCAACTAATGAAAAACTGTTTTTT. Its translation: CASSPNTATNEKLFF.

This chain joins TRBV19 and TRBJ2-1; 8 bases are shared with TRBD1. In germline, CDR1 is LNHDA, CDR2 SQIVND (reference sequence). Trimming cost V 5 bases and J 5 bases; bases outside gene matches: 14. The CDR3 runs 17 residues. CDR3 residues: CASSDRGKGSRDNEQFF. In nucleotides, the CDR3 is TGTGCCAGTAGTGACAGGGGAAAAGGGTCAAGGGACAATGAGCAGTTCTTC.

This chain uses TRBV24-1 with TRBJ2-2, with 13 bases matching TRBD2. The CDR3 is made up of 19 amino acids. V dropped 3 bases and J dropped 6; count of bases not matched to a gene: 12. Germline V gene lookup returns CDR1 KGHDR and CDR2 SFDVKD. The CDR3 loop reads CATSDLPGLAGRGAGELFF. The CDR3 DNA sequence: TGTGCCACCAGTGATCTCCCGGGACTAGCGGGACGCGGGGCCGGGGAGCTGTTTTTT.

The chain has TRBV5-6 and TRBJ2-3, with 7 nucleotides matching TRBD2. CDR3 length: 15 amino acids. The V gene end was trimmed by 2 bases and the J gene end by 6 bases; junction bases not matched to a gene: 9. The germline gives CDR1 SGHDT, CDR2 YYEEEE. The DNA of the CDR3 is TGTGCCAGCAGCTTTCGGGGAGGGCCGTCGGATACGCAGTATTTT. Translated: CASSFRGGPSDTQYF.

The V call is TRBV7-9, the J call TRBJ1-1; 7 bases match TRBD1. V shed 0 bases and J 6 bases; nucleotides not matched to a gene: 4. Germline V gives CDR1 SEHNR, CDR2 FQNEAQ (reference sequence). The length of the CDR3 is 14 residues. The CDR3 protein is CASSLARQGAEAFF. DNA for the CDR3: TGTGCCAGCAGCTTAGCGCGACAGGGTGCTGAAGCTTTCTTT. The full variable domain, with the rest looked up from reference TRBV7-9 and TRBJ1-1, is DTGVSQNPRHKITKRGQNVTFRCDPISEHNRLYWYRQTLGQGPEFLTYFQNEAQLEKSRLLSDRFSAERPKGSFSTLEIQRTEQGDSAMYLCASSLARQGAEAFFGQGTRLTVV.

This clone showed up just a few times. V gene TRBV3-1 (or the pseudogene TRBV3-2) combines with J gene TRBJ2-1, with TRBD2 matching over 11 bases. The CDR3 totals 15 residues. Germline V lookup: CDR1 LGHDT, CDR2 YNNKEL (reference sequence). V shed 8 bases and J 4 bases; nucleotides not matched to a gene: 7. The CDR3 spells CASSTGLAEYNEQFF. The CDR3, as DNA: TGTGCCAGCTCAACGGGACTAGCGGAATACAATGAGCAGTTCTTC.

This chain links TRBV5-5 with TRBJ2-2; TRBD1 matches 12 bases. V shed 1 base and J 1 base; nucleotides not matched to a gene: 2. The CDR3 runs to 17 residues. Germline lookup yields CDR1 SGHKS and CDR2 YYEKEE (reference sequence). CDR3 bases: TGTGCCAGCAGCTTGTGGGACAGGGGGCGGAACACCGGGGAGCTGTTTTTT. Its protein is CASSLWDRGRNTGELFF.